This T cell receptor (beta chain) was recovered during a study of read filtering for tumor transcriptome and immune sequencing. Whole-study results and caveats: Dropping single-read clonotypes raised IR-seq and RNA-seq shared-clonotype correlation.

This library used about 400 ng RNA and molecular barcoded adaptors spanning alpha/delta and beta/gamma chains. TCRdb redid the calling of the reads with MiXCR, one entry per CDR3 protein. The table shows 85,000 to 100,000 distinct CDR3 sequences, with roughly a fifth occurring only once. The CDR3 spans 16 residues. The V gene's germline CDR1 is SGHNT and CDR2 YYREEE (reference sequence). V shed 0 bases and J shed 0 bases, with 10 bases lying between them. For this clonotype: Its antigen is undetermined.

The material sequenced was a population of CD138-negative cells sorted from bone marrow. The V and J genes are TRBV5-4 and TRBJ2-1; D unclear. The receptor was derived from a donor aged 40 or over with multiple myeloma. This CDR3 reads CASSLGLAPSYNEQFF. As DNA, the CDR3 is TGTGCCAGCAGCTTGGGACTCGCCCCCTCCTACAATGAGCAGTTCTTC.